This T cell receptor beta chain was identified during a study of blood T cell repertoires in COVID-19. Across the study: The samples span acute and convalescent COVID-19 from the United States, Italy and Spain. PBMCs, B-cell-depleted T cells, or T cells were the source of the cDNA or gDNA that made up the material.

Per the original methods: The assay estimated nucleated cells by amplifying reference gene primers. Clones were sequenced by immunoSEQ multiplex PCR, and TCRdb holds only the in-frame ones, with some missing. V and J calls plus clone size are reproduced from that table; the DNA served to infer D and trimming. The table records a few hundred thousand clones, around 84% of them present only once. Sequenced sample: peripheral blood. The source is a young woman with acute or convalescent COVID-19.

DNA for the CDR3: TGTGCCAGTGCTCTCCGGGACACCTTTACTACCCAGCATTTT. This translates into CASALRDTFTTQHF. The gene calls are TRBV19 and TRBJ1-5, with a tentative D call TRBD1 (6 bases). V was shortened by 8 bases and J by 11 bases, with 22 bases between the two germline ends. The germline CDR1 and CDR2 sequences are LNHDA and SQIVND (reference sequence). The CDR3 has 14 residues.